A single sample is the source of the 30 T cell receptor beta chains below, sequenced in a study of tumor and adjacent non-tumor tissue in lung cancer. RNA was extracted from bulk tissue without any cell sorting. TCRbeta libraries were built with three rounds of nested PCR, modified from ARM-PCR. TCRdb ran MiXCR on the multiplex PCR reads and lists one entry per CDR3 protein. The sample carries about 200,000 distinct CDR3 sequences, about 76% recorded once. The sample consisted of lung tumor tissue. These receptors originate from a man aged 55 to 70 with non-small cell lung cancer.

By proportion, this clonotype is medium-sized. This chain joins TRBV11-2 and TRBJ2-1; 11 positions match TRBD2. Germline CDR1 SGHAT, CDR2 FQNNGV. V shed 5 bases, J shed 5 bases, and the junction held 11 bases outside the gene matches. The CDR3 covers 17 residues. The CDR3 loop is CASSPQQGLAEDNEQFF. The CDR3 DNA follows: TGTGCCAGCAGCCCACAACAGGGACTAGCGGAAGACAATGAGCAGTTCTTC. Using reference TRBV11-2 and TRBJ2-1 for the parts outside the CDR3, the full variable domain is EAGVAQSPRYKIIEKRQSVAFWCNPISGHATLYWYQQILGQGPKLLIQFQNNGVVDDSQLPKDRFSAERLKGVDSTLKIQPAKLEDSAVYLCASSPQQGLAEDNEQFFGPGTRLTVL.

CDR3 sequence reads: CASIPMGWGTSSYNEQFF. The CDR3 nucleotides read TGTGCCAGCATTCCCATGGGGTGGGGAACCAGCTCCTACAATGAGCAGTTCTTC. The chain has TRBV6-5 and TRBJ2-1; the D is unclear. The CDR3 totals 18 residues. Germline values: CDR1 MNHEY, CDR2 SVGAGI. Trimming cost V 7 bases and J 0 bases, with 22 bases left between them.

The chain has TRBV6-2 or TRBV6-3 and TRBJ2-2; the D gene is possibly TRBD1 (5 bases). CDR1 is MNHEY, CDR2 SVGEGT, per germline. The CDR3 totals 15 residues. The V gene lost 0 bases and the J gene lost 6 bases, with 11 bases spanning the gap. The CDR3 coding sequence is TGTGCCAGCAGTTACTCGATGCTACAGGCCGGGGAGCTGTTTTTT. Its protein product is CASSYSMLQAGELFF.

This clonotype occurred many times. The chain combines TRBV12-3 or TRBV12-4 with TRBJ2-7; TRBD2 aligns across 8 bases. This CDR3 is 15 amino acids long. J lost 1 base, V lost 4 bases, and 6 bases had no gene match. CDR3 amino acids: CASSWLAGPSYEQYF. In nucleotides, the CDR3 is TGTGCCAGCAGTTGGCTAGCGGGTCCTTCCTACGAGCAGTACTTC.

With regard to this clonotype: The CDR3 does not end in the conserved phenylalanine or tryptophan, so this is likely a read error. The chain recombines TRBV11-2 with TRBJ1-2, with D possibly matching TRBD1 (5 bases). Germline lookup yields CDR1 SGHAT and CDR2 FQNNGV. V dropped 4 bases and J dropped 9 bases, with 18 bases sitting between them. CDR3 length equals 14 residues. CDR3 coding DNA: TGTGCCAGCAGCTCCGGGACGGCACGAGATAGCTACACCATC. Translation gives CASSSGTARDSYTI.

With respect to this clonotype: A junction boundary mismatches the germline segment, possibly from a read error. The gene calls are TRBV6-6 and TRBJ1-4; no definite D call. The CDR3 is 14 amino acids. CDR1 and CDR2 (germline): MNHNY, SVGAGI (reference sequence). The CDR3 bases are TGTGCCAACAGTTTGTGGTCAACTAATGAAAAACTGTTTTTT. This translates into CANSLWSTNEKLFF.

To note about this clonotype: One base away lies a much larger clone, so this may be a sequencing read error. This chain uses TRBV4-1 with TRBJ2-7; a weak D match, TRBD1 (5 bases). The germline V gene has CDR1 MGHRA and CDR2 YSYEKL. This CDR3 contains 13 residues. The CDR3 coding sequence is TGCGCCAACAGCCGACAGAAGGGGTACGAGCAGTACTTC. Protein sequence: CANSRQKGYEQYF.

A note on this clonotype: Because it lacks the conserved phenylalanine or tryptophan at the end, this CDR3 is likely a read error. This chain connects TRBV29-1 to TRBJ1-1; 8 nucleotides align to TRBD1. The germline V gene encodes CDR1 SQVTM and CDR2 ANQGSEA. CDR3 length: 14 amino acids. V lost 6 bases to trimming and J lost 1 base; unmatched junction nucleotides: 7. The CDR3, as DNA: TGCAGCGTCGCCAAAGGACAGGGGAACACTGAAGCTTTCTAT. Amino acid sequence: CSVAKGQGNTEAFY.

This clonotype was counted only a few times. The V gene is TRBV12-3 or TRBV12-4, the J gene TRBJ2-7, with a possible D match to TRBD2 (5 bases). Trimming shortened V by 7 bases and J by 2 bases, and 15 bases separated the two germline ends. This CDR3 contains 14 residues. Written as DNA, the CDR3 is TGTGCCAGCACCAGTAGCGCTACGACCTACGAGCAGTACTTC. As protein: CASTSSATTYEQYF.

Regarding this clonotype: One base away lies a much larger clone, so this may be a sequencing read error. The chain recombines TRBV6-1 with TRBJ1-2, with no clear D. Germline V gene lookup returns CDR1 MNHNS and CDR2 SASEGT. V shed 7 bases and J shed 8 bases, with 11 bases lying between them. This CDR3 contains 11 residues. CDR3 bases: TGTGCCAGCATCGAAGCTTGGGGCTACACCTTC. This translates into CASIEAWGYTF.

The chain links TRBV20-1 to TRBJ2-3; D may be TRBD2 (6 bases). Trimming took off 5 bases at V and 3 bases at J, with 21 bases between the two ends. The germline gives CDR1 DFQATT, CDR2 SNEGSKA (reference sequence). The CDR3 spans 16 residues. CDR3 sequence: CSAARPSGLHTDTQYF. The CDR3 DNA reads TGCAGTGCTGCCAGACCCAGCGGGCTTCATACAGATACGCAGTATTTT.

The chain carries TRBV6-5 and TRBJ2-5; 13 nucleotides line up with TRBD2. With the DNA end fitting TRBJ2-1 better, the J assignment may be wrong. Germline V gene data show CDR1 as MNHEY and CDR2 as SVGAGI. The CDR3 has 18 amino acids. CDR3 coding DNA: TGTGCCAGCAGTTCGTCACTAGCGGGGGGGCCCTTTTACAATGAGCAGTTCTTC. Protein product: CASSSSLAGGPFYNEQFF.

Turning to this clonotype: At one of its ends the junction is not consistent with the germline gene, which may arise from a read error. The chain couples TRBV20-1 to TRBJ2-5, with TRBD2 matching over 10 bases. Germline V gene lookup returns CDR1 DFQATT and CDR2 SNEGSKA (reference sequence). The CDR3 is 16 amino acids. The CDR3 nucleotides are TGCAGTGCTAGAGATAGACTAGCGGGCATCCAAGAGACCAAGTATTTC. Its translation: CSARDRLAGIQETKYF.

The CDR3 is CASSEERPQHF. The CDR3 DNA sequence: TGCGCCAGCAGTGAAGAAAGGCCCCAGCATTTT. The V call is TRBV10-1, the J call TRBJ1-5; D gene unclear. In germline, CDR1 is WNHNN, CDR2 SYGVQD (reference sequence). This CDR3 contains 11 residues. Trimming pared 3 bases from V and 9 bases from J, leaving 6 bases between.

This clonotype was counted many times. The J gene is TRBJ2-4, the V gene TRBV29-1, with D perhaps matching TRBD1 or TRBD2 (5 bases each). Trimming removed 1 base from V and 0 bases from J, with 10 bases in between. Germline V gene lookup returns CDR1 SQVTM and CDR2 ANQGSEA. The CDR3 has 15 residues. The CDR3 sequence is CSVEVVGTAKNIQYF. The CDR3 DNA reads TGCAGCGTTGAAGTAGTAGGGACAGCCAAAAACATTCAGTACTTC. Looking up the rest from reference TRBV29-1 and TRBJ2-4 gives the full variable domain: SAVISQKPSRDICQRGTSLTIQCQVDSQVTMMFWYRQQPGQSLTLIATANQGSEATYESGFVIDKFPISRPNLTFSTLTVSNMSPEDSSIYLCSVEVVGTAKNIQYFGAGTRLSVL.

J is TRBJ1-1 and V is TRBV5-1; 8 bases map to TRBD1. Germline V gives CDR1 SGHRS, CDR2 YFSETQ. J was trimmed by 5 bases and V by 4 bases; bases with no gene match: 16. CDR3 length equals 17 residues. The CDR3 is CASSARDRLLTGTEAFF. In DNA form, the CDR3 reads TGCGCCAGCAGCGCGCGGGACAGGCTTTTGACTGGGACTGAAGCTTTCTTT.

This chain uses TRBV29-1 with TRBJ2-1; D perhaps matches TRBD2 (6 bases). V dropped 8 bases and J dropped 7 bases, with 9 bases sitting between them. The CDR3 is 10 amino acids. Per germline, CDR1 SQVTM and CDR2 ANQGSEA. CDR3 nucleotides: TGCAGCTCGGGGGAGAATGAGCAGTTCTTC. Protein sequence: CSSGENEQFF.

This chain links TRBV29-1 with TRBJ2-1; D remains ambiguous. Germline V gene sequence: CDR1 SQVTM, CDR2 ANQGSEA. V lost 6 bases and J lost 8, with 14 bases in between. The CDR3 covers 12 residues. In DNA, the CDR3 is TGCAGCGTCCAACCTGATTACGATGAGCAGTTCTTC. It yields the protein CSVQPDYDEQFF.

This clonotype was seen just once. Because it lacks the conserved phenylalanine or tryptophan at the end, this CDR3 is likely a read error. The chain joins TRBV11-2 to TRBJ2-5; TRBD1 is a possible D gene (6 bases). The length of the CDR3 is 13 residues. V was trimmed by 6 bases and J by 3 bases, leaving 11 bases between them. Germline loops: CDR1 SGHAT, CDR2 FQNNGV. CDR3 sequence reads: CASSSTGKETQYY. The CDR3 nucleotides read TGTGCCAGCAGTTCTACAGGGAAAGAGACCCAGTACTAC.

A word on this clonotype: At one end the junction does not follow the germline gene, possibly because of a read error. The V call is TRBV29-1, the J call TRBJ2-1, with 9 bases fitting TRBD2. The CDR3 contains 13 residues. Germline CDR1 SQVTM, CDR2 ANQGSEA. This CDR3 is CSGSKRGDNVQFF. CDR3 coding DNA: TGCAGCGGGAGTAAGCGGGGGGACAATGTGCAGTTCTTC.

Regarding this clonotype: Sequence at one end of the junction differs from germline and may be a read error. This sequence joins TRBV11-2 and TRBJ2-5, with 7 bases lining up with TRBD1. Per germline, CDR1 SGHAT and CDR2 FQNNGV. The CDR3 has 13 residues. The CDR3 bases are TGTGCCAGCAGCTCTACAGGGGAAGAGACCGAAAACTTC. It encodes CASSSTGEETENF.

As regards this clonotype: The conserved phenylalanine or tryptophan normally closing the CDR3 is absent here, so this likely arose from a read error. The chain links TRBV11-1 to TRBJ2-3, with D unresolved. Germline V gene lookup returns CDR1 SGHAT and CDR2 FQDESV (reference sequence). The CDR3 has 15 amino acids. CDR3 nucleotide sequence: TGTGTCAGCAGCTTAGTCTACAGCGACACAGATACGCAGTATTAT. Protein product: CVSSLVYSDTDTQYY.

The chain carries TRBV7-9 and TRBJ1-3; D unresolved. The V gene's germline CDR1 is SEHNR and CDR2 FQNEAQ (reference sequence). This CDR3 spans 13 amino acids. V was shortened by 3 bases and J by 4 bases, with 7 bases between the two germline ends. The DNA of the CDR3 is TGTGCCAGCAGCTTGAACAGAGGAAACACCATATATTTT. Amino acid sequence: CASSLNRGNTIYF.

The chain employs TRBV4-3 and TRBJ2-7, with 10 bases matching TRBD2. This CDR3 spans 17 amino acids. Looked up from germline, CDR1 is LGHNA and CDR2 is YSLEER. V dropped 8 bases and J dropped 0; count of bases not matched to a gene: 13. The CDR3 is CASQEVAGGPISYEQYF. The CDR3 DNA reads TGCGCCAGCCAAGAAGTAGCGGGAGGTCCAATCTCCTACGAGCAGTACTTC.

With regard to this clonotype: Since no conserved phenylalanine or tryptophan closes the CDR3, a read error is the likely cause. This chain joins TRBV6-6 and TRBJ1-6, with D hard to call. Looked up from germline, CDR1 is MNHNY and CDR2 is SVGAGI (reference sequence). This CDR3 spans 14 amino acids. As DNA, the CDR3 is TGTGCCAGCAGTGAATGGAGAGGGCTTTCACCTCTCCACATT. It is translated as CASSEWRGLSPLHI.

The V gene is TRBV20-1, the J gene TRBJ1-5; D unresolved. The CDR3 is 12 amino acids. Germline-derived CDR1 and CDR2 are DFQATT and SNEGSKA (reference sequence). CDR3 residues: CRARGGGQPQHF. In nucleotides, the CDR3 is TGCAGAGCCAGAGGAGGCGGTCAGCCCCAGCATTTT.

With regard to this clonotype: A much more abundant neighbour one base away suggests this may be a read error. This chain uses TRBV29-1 with TRBJ2-7, with D tentatively TRBD1 or TRBD2 (7 bases each). CDR3 length: 16 residues. Germline V gene sequence: CDR1 SQVTM, CDR2 ANQGSEA. The CDR3 region has the DNA TGCAGCGTCCTGGAACAGGGGCGGGGGTATAGTGGCGAGCAGCACTTC. Translation: CSVLEQGRGYSGEQHF.

This clonotype was seen just once. V and J are TRBV11-3 and TRBJ2-3, with D perhaps matching TRBD2 (6 bases). In germline, CDR1 is SGHNT, CDR2 YENEEA. V lost 6 bases to trimming and J lost 5 bases, with 12 bases between them. This CDR3 has 13 residues. DNA of the CDR3: TGTGCCAGCAGATTAACGGGGGTAGATACGCAGTATTTT. It yields the protein CASRLTGVDTQYF.

This clonotype was counted a single time. At one boundary the junction diverges from the germline segment, which might be a read error. The CDR3 bases are TGCAGTGCCCCGACCATCTCTGTAAACACCATATATTTT. It translates to CSAPTISVNTIYF. The rearrangement joins TRBV20-1 to TRBJ1-3; no definite D call. CDR1 DFQATT and CDR2 SNEGSKA come from the germline V gene (reference sequence). The length of the CDR3 is 13 residues.

Regarding this clonotype: Possible read error: a much larger clone is one base away. The chain couples TRBV6-1 to TRBJ1-5, with 7 bases aligning to TRBD1. The CDR3 contains 15 residues. CDR1 and CDR2 (germline): MNHNS, SASEGT. For the CDR3, the DNA is TGTGCCAACAGTGGTCAGGGGGGTGGCAATCAGCCCCAGCATTTT. Amino acids: CANSGQGGGNQPQHF.